This T cell receptor (beta chain) is drawn from a study of lymphopenia after photon versus proton radiotherapy. This CDR3 has 13 residues. Trimming stripped 8 bases from V and 0 bases from J, with 7 bases between. Germline-derived CDR1 and CDR2 are SGHTA and FQGTGA. The assay was immunoSEQ multiplex PCR, and TCRdb's table has in-frame clones only and misses some. Among 75,000 to 95,000 clones listed, 83% were seen once. Findings and caveats of the study: Post-nadir diversity loss with photons came from oligoclonal expansion, particularly CD8+ Temra cells. Proton therapy kept repertoires fairly stable, unlike photons, which gained effector/memory cells.

Comments on this clone: What it binds is not known.

The clonotype comes from a man in his sixties with pancreatic cancer. V is TRBV7-3 and J is TRBJ2-2, with D hard to call. This specimen consisted of peripheral blood, obtained from a patient treated with proton-based radiotherapy. As DNA, the CDR3 is TGTGCCAGCTCCATCTCGAACACCGGGGAGCTGTTTTTT. Protein: CASSISNTGELFF.